This T cell receptor beta chain was identified during a study of shared clonotypes between healthy human individuals. Overall study context: The study used three CD4 naive, three CD4 memory, two CD8 naive and one CD8 memory plate per donor. General study points: In general, naive subsets displayed greater estimated richness than memory subsets did.

The method was immunoSEQ multiplex PCR; TCRdb's version includes in-frame clones alone and lacks a portion of them. The table has under 1,900,000 clones, 98% seen once. Points on this clone: Its target is unknown.

There are 16 residues in the CDR3. Germline V gene sequence: CDR1 SGHTA, CDR2 FQGNSA. Trimming shortened V by 0 bases and J by 0 bases, and 9 bases separated the two germline ends. The chain links TRBV7-2 to TRBJ1-5; a possible D gene is TRBD1 (5 bases). Sequencing was done on a sample of naive CD4+ T cells sorted from blood. Specified subset: CD45RA+ positively selected. The sequence derives from a man aged 25-45 years in good health. In nucleotides, the CDR3 is TGTGCCAGCAGCTTAGCGGGGGGGACTAGCAATCAGCCCCAGCATTTT. Its protein is CASSLAGGTSNQPQHF.